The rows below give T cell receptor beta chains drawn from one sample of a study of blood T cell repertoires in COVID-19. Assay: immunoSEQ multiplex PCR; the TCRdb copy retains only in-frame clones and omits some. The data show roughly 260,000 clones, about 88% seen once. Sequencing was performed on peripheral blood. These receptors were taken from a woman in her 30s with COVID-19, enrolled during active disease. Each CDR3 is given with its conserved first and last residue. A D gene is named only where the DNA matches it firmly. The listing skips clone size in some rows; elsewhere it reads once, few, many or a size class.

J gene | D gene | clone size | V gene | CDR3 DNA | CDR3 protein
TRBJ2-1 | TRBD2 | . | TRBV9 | TGTGCCAGCAGCTCCGGACTAGCGGGCCCCTACAATGAGCAGTTCTTC | CASSSGLAGPYNEQFF
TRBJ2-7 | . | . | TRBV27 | TGTGCCAGCCGGAGGGGACCCTACGAGCAGTACTTC | CASRRGPYEQYF
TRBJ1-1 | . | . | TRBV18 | TGTGCCAGCTCACCCGACAGGAGACAGAACACTGAAGCTTTCTTT | CASSPDRRQNTEAFF
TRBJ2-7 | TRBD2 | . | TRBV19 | TGTGCCAGTACCCCGGGGATAGCGGGAACCTCGGAGCAGTACTTC | CASTPGIAGTSEQYF
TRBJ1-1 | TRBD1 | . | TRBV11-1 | TGTGCCAGCAGCCCAGTTTCCAGGGGGACTGAAGCTTTCTTT | CASSPVSRGTEAFF
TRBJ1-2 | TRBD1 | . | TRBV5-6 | TGTGCCAGCAGCACGGGACAGGGAGGCGGCTACACCTTC | CASSTGQGGGYTF
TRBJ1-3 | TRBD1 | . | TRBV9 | TGTGCCAGCAGCGCCAATCCACAGGGGGAGAATGTAAACACCATATATTTT | CASSANPQGENVNTIYF
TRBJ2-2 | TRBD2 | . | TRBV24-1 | TGTGCCACCAGTGTTTCTAGCGGGAGGCTCGCGAACACCGGGGAGCTGTTTTTT | CATSVSSGRLANTGELFF
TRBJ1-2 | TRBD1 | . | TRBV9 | TGTGCCAGCAGCCCATGGACAGGGGGTGGCTACACCTTC | CASSPWTGGGYTF
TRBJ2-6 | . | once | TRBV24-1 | TGTGCCACCAGTGATAGGAGTCAGGGAATCTTTGGGGCCAACGTCCTGACTTTC | CATSDRSQGIFGANVLTF
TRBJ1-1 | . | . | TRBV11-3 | TGTGCCAGCAGCTCGACAGGAGCGAACACTGAAGCTTTCTTT | CASSSTGANTEAFF
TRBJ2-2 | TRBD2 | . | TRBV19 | TGTGCCAGTAGTATAGGGACTAGCGGGGATTTCGCGAACACCGGGGAGCTGTTTTTT | CASSIGTSGDFANTGELFF
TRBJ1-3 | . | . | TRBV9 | TGTGCCAGCAGCCCGGGGAATTCTGGAAACACCATATATTTT | CASSPGNSGNTIYF
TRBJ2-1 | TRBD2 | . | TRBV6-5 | TGTGCCAGCAGTTACGGGAGAGGGACTAGCTATGAGCAGTTCTTC | CASSYGRGTSYEQFF
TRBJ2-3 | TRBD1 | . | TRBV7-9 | TGTGCCAGCAGCTTAGAACTGACAGGGGGCGTTGGTAGTGATACGCAGTATTTT | CASSLELTGGVGSDTQYF
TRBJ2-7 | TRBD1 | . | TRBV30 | TGTGCCTGGAGGCAACCGGGACAGGGGTTTAACTACGAGCAGTACTTC | CAWRQPGQGFNYEQYF
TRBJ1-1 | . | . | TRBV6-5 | TGTGCCAGCAGCCGCGGGACGGGGAACACTGAAGCTTTCTTT | CASSRGTGNTEAFF
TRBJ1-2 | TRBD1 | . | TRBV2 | TGTGCCAGCAGTGAACTGCGACAGGGGAACTATGGCTACACCTTC | CASSELRQGNYGYTF
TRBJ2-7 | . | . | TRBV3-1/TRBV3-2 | TGTGCCAGCAGCTTCTTGGTGACAGACCACGAGCAGTACTTC | CASSFLVTDHEQYF
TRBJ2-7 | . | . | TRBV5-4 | TGTGCCAGCAGCCGGACTATGCCCTACGAGCAGTACTTC | CASSRTMPYEQYF
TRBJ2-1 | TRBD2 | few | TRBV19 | TGTGCCAGTAGGTTGGCGGGAGAAGAGAGCAATGAGCAGTTCTTC | CASRLAGEESNEQFF
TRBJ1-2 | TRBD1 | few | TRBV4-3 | TGCGCCAGCAGCCAGGGACAGGGGGCTGGTGGCTACACCTTC | CASSQGQGAGGYTF
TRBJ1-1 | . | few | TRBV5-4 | TGTGCCAGCAGCGGAACAGGGCCCATGAACACTGAAGCTTTCTTT | CASSGTGPMNTEAFF
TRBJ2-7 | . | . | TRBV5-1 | TGCGCCAGCAGCTTGGACAGAGCCTACGAGCAGTACTTC | CASSLDRAYEQYF
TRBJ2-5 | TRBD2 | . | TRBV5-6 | TGTGCCAGCAGCCCGGGACTAGCGGAGACCCAGTACTTC | CASSPGLAETQYF
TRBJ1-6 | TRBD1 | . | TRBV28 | TGTGCCAGCAGTCGGACGCGTGGGACAGGAATTTCCTCACCCCTCCACTTT | CASSRTRGTGISSPLHF
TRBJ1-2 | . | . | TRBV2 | TGTGCCAGCAGTGGCGGGGTAGGGAACTATGGCTACACCTTC | CASSGGVGNYGYTF
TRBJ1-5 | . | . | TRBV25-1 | TGTGCCAGCAGTGAGTGGGGGGGCAATCAGCCCCAGCATTTT | CASSEWGGNQPQHF
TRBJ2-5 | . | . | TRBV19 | TGTGCCAGTAGTATCGGGGTAGGGGGAGTTTGGGAGACCCAGTACTTC | CASSIGVGGVWETQYF
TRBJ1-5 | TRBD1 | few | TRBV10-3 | TGTGGGGCGGGACAGGGTATAGATCAGCCCCAGCATTTT | CGAGQGIDQPQHF
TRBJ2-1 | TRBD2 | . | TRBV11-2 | TGTGCCAGCAGCTTAGGGGGGGGTTCGGATGAGCAGTTCTTC | CASSLGGGSDEQFF
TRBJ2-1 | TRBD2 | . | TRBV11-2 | TGTGCCAGCAGCTTAGGGGCGGGAGGGCCCTACAATGAGCAGTTCTTC | CASSLGAGGPYNEQFF
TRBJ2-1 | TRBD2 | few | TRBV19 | TGTGCCAGTAGTAGCGGGAGAACCCTCAATGAGCAGTTCTTC | CASSSGRTLNEQFF